Included here is one TCR beta chain sequence, with context. Its antigen is not identified. V lost 8 bases to trimming and J lost 8 bases; unmatched junction nucleotides: 12. CDR3 length equals 15 residues. CDR1 and CDR2 (germline): MGHDK, SYGVNS. The authors ran a second PCR of about 7 to 11 cycles using a sample-barcoded 5' primer and a J-beta primer mix. TCRdb reprocessed the 5' RACE reads via MiXCR and lists one record per CDR3 protein. This table holds over a million distinct CDR3 sequences, around two fifths found once. These data originate in a study of blood T cells in healthy people across ages. The study's findings and limits: Older age coincided with a roughly linear decline in TCR beta diversity per million T cells. It was not known whether donors were CMV positive (a possible confounder of expanded clonotype changes).

The study recruited healthy Caucasian donors from Russia who were aged about 6 to 90. The chain employs TRBV25-1 and TRBJ1-6; 7 bases fit TRBD1. Sample: blood. This TCR came from a woman aged 18-29 years in good health. The CDR3 sequence is CASGADRVTHSPLHF. CDR3 sequence (DNA): TGTGCCAGCGGAGCCGACAGGGTCACCCATTCACCCCTCCACTTT.